This TCR beta chain was documented in a study of cytomegalovirus exposure and HLA in healthy donors. Turning to this clone: Its matching antigen is unknown.

Whole-study results and caveats: Researchers reportedly found TCR beta sequences accurately predicted most subjects' HLA-A and HLA-B alleles. A previous analysis found most TCR beta V segments productive roughly 90% or roughly 30% of the time.

V lost 5 bases to trimming and J lost 11 bases, with 13 bases between them. Germline loops: CDR1 MNHEY, CDR2 SMNVEV (reference sequence). CDR3 size: 12 residues. 60 Vbeta and 13 Jbeta primers were used in PCR. TCRdb keeps only in-frame clones here, not all; method: immunoSEQ multiplex PCR. This table holds approximately 210,000 clones. Source material: PBMCs. The J gene is TRBJ1-5, the V gene TRBV27, with D possibly being TRBD1 (6 bases). The TCR sequence derives from a woman aged 30 to 39 in good health and CMV-seropositive. CDR3 DNA sequence: TGTGCCAGCAGTCAAACACAGGGCGCCCAGCATTTT. Amino acid sequence: CASSQTQGAQHF.